The 17 T cell receptor beta chains presented below share a single source sample, sequenced in a study of cytomegalovirus exposure and HLA in healthy donors. The primer mix had 60 Vbeta and 13 Jbeta primers. Profiled with immunoSEQ multiplex PCR; TCRdb holds only in-frame clones, not every one. The sample records fewer than 150,000 clones, about 80% being singletons. Sequenced input: PBMCs. These receptors were taken from a male donor in good health and CMV-seronegative.

This sequence joins TRBV28 and TRBJ2-2, with D hard to call. The V and J ends lost 2 bases and 6 bases respectively, with 10 bases between them. Germline lookup yields CDR1 MDHEN and CDR2 SYDVKM. The CDR3 sequence is 14 residues long. CDR3 sequence: CASSLQSMAGELFF. In DNA form, the CDR3 reads TGTGCCAGCAGTTTACAAAGCATGGCCGGGGAGCTGTTTTTT.

The J gene is TRBJ2-5, the V gene TRBV28; D is possibly TRBD2 (5 bases). V was pared by 2 bases and J by 11 bases, with 15 bases between. The CDR3 is made up of 13 amino acids. Germline lookup yields CDR1 MDHEN and CDR2 SYDVKM. CDR3 in amino acids: CASSLRLPGEQYF. The CDR3 DNA reads TGTGCCAGCAGTTTAAGACTACCTGGGGAGCAGTACTTC.

The chain recombines TRBV6-5 with TRBJ1-1; TRBD1 aligns across 9 bases. The CDR3 has 14 amino acids. The junction had 6 bases not matched to a gene; V was cut back by 6 bases and J by 4 bases. Germline CDR1 reads MNHEY; CDR2 reads SVGAGI. CDR3 DNA sequence: TGTGCCAGCAGCCTGACGACAGGGGGCACTGAAGCTTTCTTT. Translation: CASSLTTGGTEAFF.

V gene TRBV4-1 combines with J gene TRBJ2-3; D is possibly TRBD2 (5 bases). Germline V gene lookup returns CDR1 MGHRA and CDR2 YSYEKL. The ends were cut back, 4 bases at V and 2 bases at J, with 19 bases in the middle. This CDR3 contains 17 residues. This chain's CDR3 is CASSRTTIGVVTDTQYF. CDR3 sequence (DNA): TGCGCCAGCAGCCGCACAACCATCGGGGTAGTCACAGATACGCAGTATTTT.

The J gene is TRBJ1-6, the V gene TRBV19; no definite D call. From germline, CDR1 is LNHDA and CDR2 SQIVND (reference sequence). Trimming pared 1 base from V and 5 bases from J, leaving 12 bases between. The CDR3 is 16 amino acids. The CDR3, as DNA: TGTGCCAGTAGTATAGCAGGAACGGGAAATAATTCACCCCTCCACTTT. Its protein is CASSIAGTGNNSPLHF.

This clone was seen only once. The rearrangement links TRBV29-1 to TRBJ1-3; D is unresolved. Trimming shortened V by 3 bases and J by 0 bases, and 3 bases separated the two germline ends. CDR1 is SQVTM and CDR2 is ANQGSEA in the germline V gene. The CDR3 totals 12 residues. The CDR3 spells CSVDGSGNTIYF. DNA for the CDR3: TGCAGCGTTGACGGCTCTGGAAACACCATATATTTT. Variable domain in full (rest from reference TRBV29-1 and TRBJ1-3): SAVISQKPSRDICQRGTSLTIQCQVDSQVTMMFWYRQQPGQSLTLIATANQGSEATYESGFVIDKFPISRPNLTFSTLTVSNMSPEDSSIYLCSVDGSGNTIYFGEGSWLTVV.

J is TRBJ2-1 and V is TRBV9, with D unresolved. Germline V lookup: CDR1 SGDLS, CDR2 YYNGEE. This CDR3 has 15 amino acids. The V end lost 4 bases, the J end lost 0 bases, and 11 bases lay between the germline ends. The CDR3 loop is CASSSQSSSYNEQFF. CDR3 in DNA: TGTGCCAGCAGCTCGCAGTCTAGCTCCTACAATGAGCAGTTCTTC.

The gene calls are TRBV30 and TRBJ1-2; no definite D call. This CDR3 region has 13 residues. Trimming cost V 0 bases and J 5 bases, with 10 bases left between them. The germline V gene encodes CDR1 GTSNPN and CDR2 SVGIG (reference sequence). CDR3: CAWSVGGRYGYTF. The DNA of the CDR3 is TGTGCCTGGAGTGTAGGCGGCCGGTATGGCTACACCTTC.

V usage is TRBV9 and J usage is TRBJ1-2; D perhaps matches TRBD1 (5 bases). The V gene's germline CDR1 is SGDLS and CDR2 YYNGEE. There are 16 residues in the CDR3. Trimming removed 2 bases at V and 2 bases at J, with 16 bases between. The CDR3 reads CASSVDIGARNYGYTF. DNA for the CDR3: TGTGCCAGCAGCGTTGATATAGGGGCGAGGAACTATGGCTACACCTTC.

This clone was counted only a few times. CDR3 nucleotides: TGCGCCAGCAGCCAGACAGTCAATCAGCCCCAGCATTTT. Amino acids: CASSQTVNQPQHF. The chain carries TRBV4-3 and TRBJ1-5; the D gene is possibly TRBD1 (5 bases). V lost 3 bases to trimming and J lost 3 bases, with 6 bases between them. Per germline, CDR1 LGHNA and CDR2 YSLEER. This CDR3 has 13 residues.

V and J are TRBV4-3 and TRBJ2-5; 7 nucleotides agree with TRBD1. The DNA end favors TRBJ2-7, so the J call may be wrong. The germline V gene encodes CDR1 LGHNA and CDR2 YSLEER. The CDR3 is made up of 16 amino acids. CDR3 protein: CASSQEPGGGTYEQYF. In nucleotides, the CDR3 is TGCGCCAGCAGCCAAGAACCAGGGGGTGGGACCTACGAGCAGTACTTC.

The chain is built from TRBV12-5 and TRBJ2-5; 8 bases are a match to TRBD2. CDR3 size: 15 residues. Germline V gene data show CDR1 as LGHNT and CDR2 as FRNRAP. Trimming cost V 3 bases and J 9 bases; bases outside gene matches: 12. CDR3 sequence reads: CASGFSLAGVGAQYF. Written as DNA, the CDR3 is TGTGCTAGTGGTTTTTCTCTAGCGGGCGTAGGGGCCCAGTACTTC.

The chain's CDR3 is CASNPGGGGDTQYF. In DNA form, the CDR3 reads TGTGCCAGCAACCCGGGGGGGGGTGGAGATACGCAGTATTTT. The chain uses TRBV6-5 and TRBJ2-3, with TRBD2 identical over 8 bases. Germline CDR1 and CDR2: MNHEY and SVGAGI. Trimming at V came to 7 bases and at J to 5 bases, leaving 8 bases not matched to a gene. This CDR3 region has 14 residues.

The chain joins TRBV19 to TRBJ1-5; perhaps TRBD1 as D (6 bases). Germline V gene lookup returns CDR1 LNHDA and CDR2 SQIVND (reference sequence). The CDR3 spans 16 residues. Trimming shortened V by 7 bases and J by 1 base, and 17 bases separated the two germline ends. CDR3 in amino acids: CASTALRGQSNQPQHF. The CDR3 DNA is TGTGCCAGTACCGCCCTCAGAGGACAGAGCAATCAGCCCCAGCATTTT.

This chain links TRBV7-8 with TRBJ1-6; 7 nucleotides agree with TRBD1. J was trimmed by 7 bases and V by 3 bases; bases with no gene match: 3. CDR3 length equals 14 residues. The germline gives CDR1 SGHVS, CDR2 FQNEAQ. The CDR3 region is CASSFSGQNSPLHF. The CDR3 DNA reads as TGTGCCAGCAGCTTTTCGGGACAGAATTCACCCCTCCACTTT.

This CDR3 reads CASSYDLVGNTIYF. CDR3 sequence (DNA): TGTGCCAGCAGTTACGATTTAGTCGGAAACACCATATATTTT. The V call is TRBV6-6, the J call TRBJ1-3; D call uncertain. Germline V gene data show CDR1 as MNHNY and CDR2 as SVGAGI (reference sequence). With 2 bases removed from V and 4 bases from J, the gap between germline ends came to 9 bases. The CDR3 has 14 residues.

The rearrangement links TRBV28 to TRBJ1-5; 8 bases are a match to TRBD1. The ends lost 0 bases at V and 6 bases at J; junction bases unmatched: 10. There are 17 residues in the CDR3. Germline values: CDR1 MDHEN, CDR2 SYDVKM. The CDR3 spells CASSLWTGVKKGQPQHF. The CDR3 nucleotides read TGTGCCAGCAGTTTATGGACAGGGGTGAAGAAGGGTCAGCCCCAGCATTTT. Full variable domain (rest looked up from reference TRBV28 and TRBJ1-5): DVKVTQSSRYLVKRTGEKVFLECVQDMDHENMFWYRQDPGLGLRLIYFSYDVKMKEKGDIPEGYSVSREKKERFSLILESASTNQTSMYLCASSLWTGVKKGQPQHFGDGTRLSIL.